The 10 T cell receptor beta chains reported below all come from one sample, sequenced in a study of cytomegalovirus exposure and HLA in healthy donors. With 60 Vbeta and 13 Jbeta primers, the PCR was carried out. Libraries were prepared by immunoSEQ multiplex PCR; TCRdb keeps only in-frame clonotypes and omits some of them. The repertoire holds approximately 210,000 clones, roughly 80% seen once, with approximately 6.5% in the top ten. Sample: PBMCs. These receptor sequences come from a man aged 35-49 years in good health and CMV-seropositive.

The chain recombines TRBV5-1 with TRBJ2-1; 11 nucleotides match TRBD2. J was trimmed by 7 bases and V by 6 bases; bases with no gene match: 9. CDR1 SGHRS and CDR2 YFSETQ come from the germline V gene. This CDR3 is 15 amino acids long. CDR3 region: CASNPLAGGTNEQFF. The CDR3 bases are TGCGCCAGCAATCCCCTAGCGGGAGGAACGAATGAGCAGTTCTTC.

This chain uses TRBV7-8 with TRBJ1-1, with 8 bases that match TRBD1. Germline V gives CDR1 SGHVS, CDR2 FQNEAQ. Germline trimming cut 1 base from V and 1 base from J; bases unmatched to any gene: 8. This CDR3 is built from 17 residues. CDR3 sequence: CASSLVGRTGKNTEAFF. The CDR3 nucleotides read TGTGCCAGCAGCTTAGTAGGTAGGACAGGGAAGAACACTGAAGCTTTCTTT. Looking up the rest from reference TRBV7-8 and TRBJ1-1 gives the full variable domain: GAGVSQSPRYKVAKRGQDVALRCDPISGHVSLFWYQQALGQGPEFLTYFQNEAQLDKSGLPSDRFFAERPEGSVSTLKIQRTQQEDSAVYLCASSLVGRTGKNTEAFFGQGTRLTVV.

The chain couples TRBV19 to TRBJ2-1; weak D call: TRBD2 (6 bases). The CDR3 has 14 residues. Per the germline V gene, CDR1 is LNHDA and CDR2 is SQIVND (reference sequence). Trimming cost V 5 bases and J 7 bases, with 15 bases left between them. The CDR3 region is CASSSRTTLNEQFF. In DNA, the CDR3 is TGTGCCAGTAGTTCGCGGACTACCCTGAATGAGCAGTTCTTC.

This clone came up once. The chain employs TRBV7-8 and TRBJ2-3; D is unclear. Between the trimmed V and J ends, which lost 1 base and 4 bases, there was a span of 3 bases. Germline CDR1 SGHVS, CDR2 FQNEAQ. This CDR3 spans 12 amino acids. The CDR3 loop reads CASSLGADTQYF. The DNA of the CDR3 is TGTGCCAGCAGCTTAGGCGCAGATACGCAGTATTTT.

The V and J genes are TRBV5-6 and TRBJ2-1; 12 bases fit TRBD2. Unmatched junction bases numbered 3, after V lost 2 bases and J lost 6 bases. This CDR3 is built from 15 residues. Germline CDR1 is SGHDT and CDR2 is YYEEEE. The CDR3 is CASSLPGLAGNEQFF. CDR3 DNA: TGTGCCAGCAGCTTACCGGGACTAGCGGGCAATGAGCAGTTCTTC.

This chain uses TRBV4-1 with TRBJ2-3, with D hard to call. The CDR3 sequence is 14 residues long. The V end was cut by 0 bases, the J end by 6 bases, with 10 bases between. CDR1 and CDR2 (germline): MGHRA, YSYEKL. CDR3 sequence reads: CASSQEYNVDTQYF. CDR3 coding DNA: TGCGCCAGCAGCCAAGAGTATAATGTCGATACGCAGTATTTT.

This clone was counted a few times. V and J are TRBV27 and TRBJ2-3, with TRBD1 as a possible D gene (6 bases). Germline lookup yields CDR1 MNHEY and CDR2 SMNVEV (reference sequence). This CDR3 spans 14 amino acids. V lost 8 bases, J lost 1 base, and 13 bases lay in between. The CDR3 DNA follows: TGTGCCAGCGCGGACAGACGGGGCACAGATACGCAGTATTTT. Protein: CASADRRGTDTQYF.

This chain uses TRBV30 with TRBJ2-7; D perhaps matches TRBD1 (5 bases). CDR3 length: 12 residues. Germline V gene sequence: CDR1 GTSNPN, CDR2 SVGIG (reference sequence). The V end was cut by 4 bases, the J end by 6 bases, with 13 bases between. Here the CDR3 DNA reads TGTGCCTGGACGTCAGGGAAGGGCGAGCAGTACTTC. It specifies CAWTSGKGEQYF.

V usage is TRBV19 and J usage is TRBJ1-1; maybe TRBD1 (6 bases). This CDR3 contains 16 residues. Germline V gene data show CDR1 as LNHDA and CDR2 as SQIVND (reference sequence). Trimming removed 5 bases at V and 5 bases at J, with 21 bases between. CDR3 coding DNA: TGTGCCAGTAGTTTACCACAGGGAATTGCCCGGACTGAAGCTTTCTTT. It codes for CASSLPQGIARTEAFF.

CDR3: CASSHLLRDRTKGQHF. The CDR3 region has the DNA TGCGCCAGCAGCCACCTCCTCCGCGACAGGACCAAGGGCCAGCATTTT. The gene calls are TRBV4-1 and TRBJ1-5, with TRBD1 as a possible D gene (6 bases). This CDR3 is 16 amino acids long. The V and J ends lost 3 bases and 12 bases respectively, with 24 bases between them. CDR1 and CDR2 from the germline V gene are MGHRA and YSYEKL.